A single count supports the clone carrying this TCR beta chain. Its specificity is not known. Only in-frame clones appear in the TCRdb table, and some are missing; sequencing was by immunoSEQ multiplex PCR. The table shows tens of thousands of clones, with more than 60% occurring only once. This sample is part of a study of early stage breast cancer tumors. Study-level background: About 70% of the 16 invasive tumors were ER+, PR+ and HER2-.

J was trimmed by 4 bases and V by 7 bases; bases with no gene match: 7. Per the germline V gene, CDR1 is SGHRS and CDR2 is YFSETQ. The CDR3 covers 15 residues. Study results and limitations: Comparing each tissue with blood distinguished tumor from normal in about 90% of the 16 patients. Commonly generated sequences made up most enriched TCRB sequences shared between patients.

This chain uses TRBV5-1 with TRBJ2-3, with 12 bases lining up with TRBD2. Material: blood. The sequence derives from a person aged 55 to 69 with breast cancer. CDR3 bases: TGCGCCAGCGAGGCGACTAGCGGGGGTCCAGATACGCAGTATTTT. Protein: CASEATSGGPDTQYF.